These 9 T cell receptor beta chains came from one sample sequenced in a study of T cell responses to AZD1222 COVID-19 vaccine. Only in-frame clones appear in the TCRdb table, and some are missing; sequencing was by immunoSEQ multiplex PCR. The data hold around 62,000 clones, with 70% to 90% observed a single time. The source was peripheral blood, collected on day 0 of AZD1222 vaccination. These receptors were collected from an adult in good health.

V usage is TRBV12-3 or TRBV12-4 and J usage is TRBJ1-1; D gene ambiguous. Trimming cost V 5 bases and J 1 base, with 8 bases left between them. CDR3 length equals 13 residues. This chain's CDR3 is CASSDRPNTEAFF. CDR3 nucleotides: TGTGCCAGCAGTGATAGACCGAACACTGAAGCTTTCTTT.

This clone was detected only once. The CDR3 DNA reads as TGTGCCAGCAGCCACGATCAGGGCTTCGAGGTGTACGAGCAGTACTTC. Its translation: CASSHDQGFEVYEQYF. J is TRBJ2-7 and V is TRBV4-2; D possibly corresponds to TRBD1 (5 bases). The ends were cut back, 3 bases at V and 4 bases at J, with 19 bases in the middle. CDR3 size: 16 residues. Germline assignment: CDR1 LGHNA and CDR2 YNFKEQ.

The genes are TRBV7-9 and TRBJ2-5; maybe TRBD2 (7 bases). The CDR3 totals 15 residues. Germline-derived CDR1 and CDR2 are SEHNR and FQNEAQ (reference sequence). V was cut by 4 bases and J by 1 base, with 13 bases left in between. Written as DNA, the CDR3 is TGTGCCAGCAGCTCACCACGGGGGGCCCAAGAGACCCAGTACTTC. Residues: CASSSPRGAQETQYF.

Note on this clone: Additional DNA sequences in this sample encode the identical CDR3. V usage is TRBV18 and J usage is TRBJ1-2, with TRBD1 as a possible D gene (5 bases). The CDR3 is made up of 13 amino acids. V dropped 3 bases and J dropped 3 bases, with 8 bases sitting between them. The germline V gene has CDR1 KGHSH and CDR2 LQKENI. DNA of the CDR3: TGTGCCAGCTCACCCCAGGGAGACTATGGCTACACCTTC. Translated, it gives CASSPQGDYGYTF.

This clone was counted a single time. The chain joins TRBV15 to TRBJ1-5; TRBD1 matches 7 bases. Germline V gives CDR1 LNHNV, CDR2 YYDKDF (reference sequence). The CDR3 contains 14 residues. Trimming at V came to 3 bases and at J to 7 bases, leaving 6 bases not matched to a gene. CDR3 sequence (DNA): TGTGCCACCAGCAGGGACAGGAGGAGCCAGCCCCAGCATTTT. Encoded protein: CATSRDRRSQPQHF.

The gene calls are TRBV5-1 and TRBJ2-7; 10 bases are a match to TRBD1. The CDR3 length is 14 residues. CDR1 is SGHRS and CDR2 is YFSETQ in the germline V gene. Trimming removed 4 bases from V and 2 bases from J; junction bases left unmatched: 3. CDR3 nucleotide sequence: TGCGCCAGCAGCCTTGGACAGGGGGCCTACGAGCAGTACTTC. The encoded protein is CASSLGQGAYEQYF.

This clone has a single count. V is TRBV5-1 and J is TRBJ2-3, with TRBD1 matching over 8 bases. The CDR3 has 16 residues. V dropped 3 bases and J dropped 1; count of bases not matched to a gene: 7. In germline, CDR1 is SGHRS, CDR2 YFSETQ. The CDR3 nucleotides read TGCGCCAGCAGCTGGACAGGGTTAGGTGGCACAGATACGCAGTATTTT. Translation gives CASSWTGLGGTDTQYF.

The chain combines TRBV18 with TRBJ1-1; 8 bases are a match to TRBD1. There are 14 residues in the CDR3. Germline trimming cut 3 bases from V and 5 bases from J; bases unmatched to any gene: 5. Looked up from germline, CDR1 is KGHSH and CDR2 is LQKENI. The CDR3 protein is CASSPPGGLTEAFF. In DNA form, the CDR3 reads TGTGCCAGCTCACCGCCAGGGGGCTTAACTGAAGCTTTCTTT.

This chain uses TRBV11-2 with TRBJ2-5; D is ambiguous. V was cut by 1 base and J by 2 bases, with 8 bases left in between. This CDR3 has 14 residues. Germline values: CDR1 SGHAT, CDR2 FQNNGV. The CDR3 bases are TGTGCCAGCAGCTTAGTGGTGGGACAAGAGACCCAGTACTTC. Translated, it gives CASSLVVGQETQYF.